One and the same sample provided the 20 T cell receptor beta chains below, sequenced in a study of response to subunit inactivated influenza vaccine (dated by TCRdb to the late 2010s). The method behind the library was RT-PCR. The sample was run on an Illumina HiSeq 2500. In TCRdb, the public reads were trimmed at Q25 with fastp and aligned with MiXCR, with productive beta chains retained. Rows with one shared CDR3 protein collapse into an entry with the most common genes and DNA. The sample table contains 650,000 to 800,000 distinct CDR3 sequences; only one count was recorded for under 20% of them. Approximately 11% of the sample goes to the ten largest clones. Sequencing used PBMCs from blood, obtained 4 to 6 days after vaccination. The receptors here all came from a man aged 45-60 years who received an inactivated influenza vaccine. Donor details come from another sample of the same person, matched by shared clones.

This clonotype was counted between two and nine times. The chain couples TRBV25-1 to TRBJ1-1; TRBD1 matches 7 bases. V trimming: 4 bases; J trimming: 5 bases; junction bases outside the gene matches: 7. The length of the CDR3 is 14 residues. Germline V CDR1 and CDR2: MGHDK, SYGVNS. The CDR3 DNA reads as TGTGCCAGCAGTGGTTACAGGGGAGGAACTGAAGCTTTCTTT. It translates to CASSGYRGGTEAFF.

This clonotype was observed at least ten times. The chain couples TRBV12-3 or TRBV12-4 to TRBJ1-5; no definite D call. The length of the CDR3 is 13 residues. Trimming pared 3 bases from V and 7 bases from J, leaving 10 bases between. CDR3 in DNA: TGTGCCAGCAGTTTCCGGGCTGGACAGCCCCAGCATTTT. This gives the protein CASSFRAGQPQHF.

This clonotype has just a few counts. The chain has TRBV20-1 and TRBJ2-6; 11 nucleotides line up with TRBD2. The V segment lost 1 base and the J segment 0 bases; nucleotides outside the gene matches: 5. CDR3 length equals 18 residues. The germline V gene encodes CDR1 DFQATT and CDR2 SNEGSKA (reference sequence). The CDR3 sequence: CSARGLAGGVSGANVLTF. DNA of the CDR3: TGCAGTGCTAGAGGGCTAGCGGGAGGTGTCTCTGGGGCCAACGTCCTGACTTTC.

The V gene is TRBV6-5, the J gene TRBJ1-1, with 9 bases identical to TRBD1. Losses at the gene ends were 2 bases for V and 5 bases for J; bases not matched to a gene: 6. Germline CDR1 is MNHEY and CDR2 is SVGAGI. This CDR3 region has 15 residues. The CDR3 reads CASSYNRGRGTEAFF. CDR3 nucleotide sequence: TGTGCCAGCAGTTACAACAGGGGGCGGGGGACTGAAGCTTTCTTT.

The chain joins TRBV10-3 to TRBJ1-5, with D uncertain. This CDR3 is 15 amino acids long. Germline V gene sequence: CDR1 ENHRY, CDR2 SYGVKD. V lost 2 bases and J 0 bases, leaving 8 bases between the germline ends. Here the CDR3 reads CAISEGFYSNQPQHF. The CDR3 DNA reads as TGTGCCATCAGTGAGGGTTTTTATAGCAATCAGCCCCAGCATTTT.

The CDR3 is CASRAGTSGRETQYF. As DNA, the CDR3 is TGTGCCAGCAGGGCGGGGACTAGCGGGAGAGAGACCCAGTACTTC. The chain recombines TRBV2 with TRBJ2-5; 14 positions agree with TRBD2. Trimming cost V 6 bases and J 4 bases; bases outside gene matches: 4. Germline CDR1 SNHLY, CDR2 FYNNEI. The CDR3 is made up of 15 amino acids.

The chain is built from TRBV7-2 and TRBJ2-5, with D unclear. Germline V gives CDR1 SGHTA, CDR2 FQGNSA. V shed 1 base and J shed 2 bases, with 14 bases lying between them. The CDR3 is 16 amino acids. The CDR3 reads CASSLGLQRKQETQYF. The DNA of the CDR3 is TGTGCCAGCAGCTTAGGCCTACAAAGGAAACAAGAGACCCAGTACTTC.

Sample share makes this clonotype medium-sized. The V call is TRBV25-1, the J call TRBJ2-1; perhaps TRBD2 as D (6 bases). This CDR3 contains 16 residues. V lost 5 bases and J lost 4, with 18 bases in between. The germline V gene has CDR1 MGHDK and CDR2 SYGVNS. The CDR3 sequence: CASSPDRESYYNEQFF. The DNA for the CDR3 is TGTGCCAGCAGTCCAGACCGGGAGTCGTATTACAATGAGCAGTTCTTC.

The V gene is TRBV10-2, the J gene TRBJ2-3; 11 bases are a match to TRBD2. The CDR3 runs 15 residues. V trimming: 3 bases; J trimming: 6 bases; junction bases outside the gene matches: 5. CDR1 is WSHSY, CDR2 SAAADI, per germline. This CDR3 reads CASSDPSGGPDTQYF. The CDR3 nucleotides read TGCGCCAGCAGTGATCCTAGCGGGGGGCCGGATACGCAGTATTTT.

This clonotype was seen repeatedly, ten times or more. One end of the junction fails to match germline, which may point to a read error. The V and J genes are TRBV7-2 and TRBJ2-3; the D is unclear. The germline CDR1 and CDR2 sequences are SGHTA and FQGNSA. CDR3 length: 14 residues. The CDR3 coding sequence is TGTGCCAGCAGTTTAGGTCGGCGAACAGATACGCAGTATTTT. Translation: CASSLGRRTDTQYF. Full variable domain (remainder filled in from reference TRBV7-2 and TRBJ2-3): GAGVSQSPSNKVTEKGKDVELRCDPISGHTALYWYRQSLGQGLEFLIYFQGNSAPDKSGLPSDRFSAERTGGSVSTLTIQRTQQEDSAVYLCASSLGRRTDTQYFGPGTRLTVL.

The chain joins TRBV20-1 to TRBJ2-3; a weak D match, TRBD1 (6 bases). This CDR3 contains 15 residues. V lost 1 base and J 0 bases, leaving 11 bases between the germline ends. The germline V gene has CDR1 DFQATT and CDR2 SNEGSKA (reference sequence). CDR3 nucleotides: TGCAGTGCTAGAGGCCTACAGGGAAGCACAGATACGCAGTATTTT. Translating gives CSARGLQGSTDTQYF.

This chain joins TRBV19 and TRBJ2-7; TRBD1 might be the D (5 bases). CDR3 length equals 17 residues. From germline, CDR1 is LNHDA and CDR2 SQIVND (reference sequence). Trimming shortened V by 6 bases and J by 2 bases, and 23 bases separated the two germline ends. The CDR3 nucleotides read TGTGCCAGTAGCGTAAGCCCTCATATCGACAGAGCCTACGAGCAGTACTTC. The encoded protein is CASSVSPHIDRAYEQYF.

The table lists this clonotype with a few counts. This chain links TRBV7-8 with TRBJ2-3, with D unresolved. V lost 5 bases to trimming and J lost 4 bases, with 13 bases between them. The germline V gene has CDR1 SGHVS and CDR2 FQNEAQ. The CDR3 extends over 14 amino acids. CDR3 DNA sequence: TGTGCCAGCAGCCCCCAAGTTCGCTCAGATACGCAGTATTTT. Residues: CASSPQVRSDTQYF. The variable domain in full, completed from reference TRBV7-8 and TRBJ2-3, reads GAGVSQSPRYKVAKRGQDVALRCDPISGHVSLFWYQQALGQGPEFLTYFQNEAQLDKSGLPSDRFFAERPEGSVSTLKIQRTQQEDSAVYLCASSPQVRSDTQYFGPGTRLTVL.

This clonotype was detected only a few times. The V gene is TRBV20-1, the J gene TRBJ1-3; no reliable D call. V gave up 6 bases and J gave up 2 bases, with 14 bases separating them. Germline assignment: CDR1 DFQATT and CDR2 SNEGSKA (reference sequence). This CDR3 has 14 amino acids. Written as DNA, the CDR3 is TGCAGTGCGGAAGTCGGAGGGACTGGAAACACCATATATTTT. Translated: CSAEVGGTGNTIYF.

This clonotype was counted a few times. The genes are TRBV28 and TRBJ2-1, with 7 nucleotides matching TRBD1. The V and J ends lost 2 bases and 5 bases, in that order; junction bases with no gene match: 6. The CDR3 has 15 residues. CDR1 and CDR2 (germline): MDHEN, SYDVKM. As DNA, the CDR3 is TGTGCCAGCAGTTTACCGACAGGGTTCCACAATGAGCAGTTCTTC. Its translation: CASSLPTGFHNEQFF.

This clonotype was seen a handful of times. V gene TRBV5-1 combines with J gene TRBJ1-2; no definite D call. This CDR3 is 14 amino acids long. Trimming took 0 bases from V and 10 from J, leaving 16 bases between them. Looked up from germline, CDR1 is SGHRS and CDR2 is YFSETQ. Here the CDR3 reads CASSLVGQARDYTF. In DNA, the CDR3 is TGCGCCAGCAGCTTGGTAGGTCAAGCGCGGGACTACACCTTC.

This clonotype was counted many times. CDR3 in amino acids: CASSSDGGTEAFF. The CDR3 DNA reads TGTGCCAGCAGCTCCGACGGAGGAACTGAAGCTTTCTTT. The rearrangement joins TRBV7-2 to TRBJ1-1; no clear D gene. V was shortened by 4 bases and J by 5 bases, with 11 bases between the two germline ends. This CDR3 spans 13 amino acids. Germline V CDR1 and CDR2: SGHTA, FQGNSA.

The chain couples TRBV30 to TRBJ1-1; no definite D call. The V end lost 1 base, the J end lost 5 bases, and 11 bases lay between the germline ends. The germline V gene encodes CDR1 GTSNPN and CDR2 SVGIG (reference sequence). This CDR3 is built from 13 residues. This chain's CDR3 is CAWSAGYGTEAFF. The CDR3 coding sequence is TGTGCCTGGAGTGCGGGGTACGGGACTGAAGCTTTCTTT.

V gene TRBV7-9 combines with J gene TRBJ2-1; 12 nucleotides agree with TRBD2. Germline assignment: CDR1 SEHNR and CDR2 FQNEAQ (reference sequence). The CDR3 spans 15 residues. V shed 5 bases and J 6 bases; nucleotides not matched to a gene: 5. The CDR3 sequence is CASSQTSGRTNEQFF. The CDR3 bases are TGTGCCAGCAGCCAGACTAGCGGGAGAACCAATGAGCAGTTCTTC.

The gene calls are TRBV10-2 and TRBJ2-5; 10 nucleotides line up with TRBD2. The CDR3 runs 15 residues. CDR1 WSHSY and CDR2 SAAADI come from the germline V gene. V dropped 6 bases and J dropped 5; count of bases not matched to a gene: 9. The CDR3 region has the DNA TGCGCCAGCAGGGTGACTAGCGGGTTAGGGGAGACCCAGTACTTC. Translation gives CASRVTSGLGETQYF.